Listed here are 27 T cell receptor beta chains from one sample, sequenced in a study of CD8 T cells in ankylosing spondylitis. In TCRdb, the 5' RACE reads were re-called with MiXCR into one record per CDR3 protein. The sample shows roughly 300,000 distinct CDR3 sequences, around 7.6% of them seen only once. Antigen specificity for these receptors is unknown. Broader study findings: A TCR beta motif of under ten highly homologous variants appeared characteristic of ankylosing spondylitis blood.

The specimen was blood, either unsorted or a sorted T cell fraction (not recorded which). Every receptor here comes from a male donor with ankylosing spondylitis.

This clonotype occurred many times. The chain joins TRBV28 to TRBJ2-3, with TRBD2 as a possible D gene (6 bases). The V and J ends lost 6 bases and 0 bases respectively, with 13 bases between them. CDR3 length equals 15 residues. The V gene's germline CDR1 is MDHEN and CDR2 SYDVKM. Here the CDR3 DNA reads TGTGCCAGCAGCGCTTCAGCGGGTAGCACAGATACGCAGTATTTT. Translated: CASSASAGSTDTQYF.

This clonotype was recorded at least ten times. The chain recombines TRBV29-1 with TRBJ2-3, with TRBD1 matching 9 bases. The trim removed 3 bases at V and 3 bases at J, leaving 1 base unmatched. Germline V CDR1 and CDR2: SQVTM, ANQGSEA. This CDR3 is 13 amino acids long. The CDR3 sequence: CSVEGQGTDTQYF. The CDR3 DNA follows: TGCAGCGTTGAGGGACAGGGTACAGATACGCAGTATTTT.

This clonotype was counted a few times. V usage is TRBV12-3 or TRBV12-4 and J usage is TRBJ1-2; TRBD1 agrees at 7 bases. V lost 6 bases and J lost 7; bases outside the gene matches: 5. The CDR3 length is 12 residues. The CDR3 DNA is TGTGCCAGCAGCAGACAGGGCCCTGGCTACACCTTC. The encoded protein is CASSRQGPGYTF.

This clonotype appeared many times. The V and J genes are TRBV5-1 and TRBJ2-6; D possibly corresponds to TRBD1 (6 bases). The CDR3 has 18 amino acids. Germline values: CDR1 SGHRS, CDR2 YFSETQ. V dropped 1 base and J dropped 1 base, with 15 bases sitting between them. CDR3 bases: TGCGCCAGCAGCTTGAAGGGACAAGTGAATTCTGGGGCCAACGTCCTGACTTTC. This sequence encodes CASSLKGQVNSGANVLTF.

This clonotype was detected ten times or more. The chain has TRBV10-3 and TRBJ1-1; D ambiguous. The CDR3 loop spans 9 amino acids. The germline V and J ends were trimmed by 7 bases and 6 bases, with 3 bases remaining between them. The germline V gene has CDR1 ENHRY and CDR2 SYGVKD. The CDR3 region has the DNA TGTGCCATCATCGCTGAAGCTTTCTTT. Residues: CAIIAEAFF.

The CDR3 region has the DNA TGCAGTGCTAGTTCCGGGACAGGGGCCCATACGCAGTATTTT. It specifies CSASSGTGAHTQYF. The chain links TRBV20-1 to TRBJ2-3; 10 nucleotides match TRBD1. CDR3 size: 14 residues. Looked up from germline, CDR1 is DFQATT and CDR2 is SNEGSKA (reference sequence). V shed 3 bases and J 7 bases; nucleotides not matched to a gene: 7.

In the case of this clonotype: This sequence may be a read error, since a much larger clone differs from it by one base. For the CDR3, the DNA is TGTGCCGTCAGTGTTCCCCCACCTGGGGACAGCCGCACAGATACGCAGTATTTT. The encoded protein is CAVSVPPPGDSRTDTQYF. The genes are TRBV10-3 and TRBJ2-3, with 7 positions matching TRBD1. Germline V gene sequence: CDR1 ENHRY, CDR2 SYGVKD. This CDR3 is built from 18 residues.

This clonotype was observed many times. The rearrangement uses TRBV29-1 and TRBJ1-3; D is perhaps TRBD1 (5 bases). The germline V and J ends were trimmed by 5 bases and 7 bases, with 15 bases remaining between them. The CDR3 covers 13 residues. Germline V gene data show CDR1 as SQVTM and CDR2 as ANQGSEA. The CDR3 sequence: CSVWSGVPNTIYF. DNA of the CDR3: TGCAGCGTTTGGTCGGGGGTTCCTAACACCATATATTTT.

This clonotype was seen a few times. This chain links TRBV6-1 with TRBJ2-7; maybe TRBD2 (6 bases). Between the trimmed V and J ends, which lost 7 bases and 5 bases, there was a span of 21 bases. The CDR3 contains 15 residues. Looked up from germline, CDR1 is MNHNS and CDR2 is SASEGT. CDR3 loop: CASNKPGGGTHEQYF. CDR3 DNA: TGTGCCAGCAACAAGCCTGGAGGAGGGACCCACGAGCAGTACTTC.

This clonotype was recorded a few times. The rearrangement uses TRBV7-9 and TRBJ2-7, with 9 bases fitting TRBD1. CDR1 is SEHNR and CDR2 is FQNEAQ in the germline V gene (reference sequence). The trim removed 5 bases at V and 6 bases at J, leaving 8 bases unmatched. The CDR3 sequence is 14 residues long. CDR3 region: CASSRTGAIPEQYF. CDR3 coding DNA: TGTGCCAGCAGCCGGACAGGGGCCATACCCGAGCAGTACTTC.

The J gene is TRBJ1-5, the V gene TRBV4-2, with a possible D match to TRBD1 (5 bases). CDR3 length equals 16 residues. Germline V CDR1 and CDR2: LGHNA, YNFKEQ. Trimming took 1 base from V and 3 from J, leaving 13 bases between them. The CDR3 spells CASSQVLRGPNQPQHF. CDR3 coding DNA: TGTGCCAGCAGCCAAGTTTTAAGGGGCCCCAATCAGCCCCAGCATTTT.

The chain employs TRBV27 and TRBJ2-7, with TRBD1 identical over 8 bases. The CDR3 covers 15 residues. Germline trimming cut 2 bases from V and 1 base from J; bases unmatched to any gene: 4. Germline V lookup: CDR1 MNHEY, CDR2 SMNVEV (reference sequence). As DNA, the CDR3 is TGTGCCAGCAGTTTACGGACAGGGTTTTCCTACGAGCAGTACTTC. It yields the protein CASSLRTGFSYEQYF.

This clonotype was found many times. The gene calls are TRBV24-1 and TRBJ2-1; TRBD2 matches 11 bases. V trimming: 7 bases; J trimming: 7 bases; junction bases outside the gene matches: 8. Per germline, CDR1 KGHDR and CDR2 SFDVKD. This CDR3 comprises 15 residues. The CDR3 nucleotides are TGTGCCACCAGAGTAGCGGGAGGGAGTTCTAATGAGCAGTTCTTC. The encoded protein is CATRVAGGSSNEQFF.

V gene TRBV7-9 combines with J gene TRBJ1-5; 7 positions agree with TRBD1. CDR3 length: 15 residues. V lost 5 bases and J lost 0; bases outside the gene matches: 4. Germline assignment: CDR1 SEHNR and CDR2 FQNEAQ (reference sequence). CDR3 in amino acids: CASSLTGSSNQPQHF. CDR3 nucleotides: TGTGCCAGCAGCCTGACAGGGAGTAGCAATCAGCCCCAGCATTTT.

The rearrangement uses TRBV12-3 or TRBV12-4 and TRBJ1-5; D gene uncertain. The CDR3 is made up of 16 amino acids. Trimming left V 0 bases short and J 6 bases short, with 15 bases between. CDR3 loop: CASSLAIGYPVQPQHF. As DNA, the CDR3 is TGTGCCAGCAGTTTAGCGATCGGGTACCCGGTTCAGCCCCAGCATTTT.

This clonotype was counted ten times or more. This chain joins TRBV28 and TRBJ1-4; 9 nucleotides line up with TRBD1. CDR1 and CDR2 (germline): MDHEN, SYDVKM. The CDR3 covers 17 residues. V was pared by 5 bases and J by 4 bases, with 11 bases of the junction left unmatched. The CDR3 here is CASSTMDRGIDNEKLFF. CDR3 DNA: TGTGCCAGCAGTACCATGGACAGGGGAATTGATAATGAAAAACTGTTTTTT.

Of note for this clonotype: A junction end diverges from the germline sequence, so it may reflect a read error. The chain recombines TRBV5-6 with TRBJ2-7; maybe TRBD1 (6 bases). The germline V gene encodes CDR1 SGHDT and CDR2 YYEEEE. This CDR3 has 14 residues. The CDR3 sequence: CASSAPGHSNEQYF. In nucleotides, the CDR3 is TGTGCCAGCAGCGCTCCGGGACACTCCAACGAGCAGTACTTC.

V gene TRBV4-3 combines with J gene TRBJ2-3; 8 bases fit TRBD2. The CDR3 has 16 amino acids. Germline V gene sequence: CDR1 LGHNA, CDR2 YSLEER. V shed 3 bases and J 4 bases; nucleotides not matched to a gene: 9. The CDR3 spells CASSHALSGSSDTQYF. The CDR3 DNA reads TGCGCCAGCAGCCATGCTTTGAGCGGGAGTTCAGATACGCAGTATTTT.

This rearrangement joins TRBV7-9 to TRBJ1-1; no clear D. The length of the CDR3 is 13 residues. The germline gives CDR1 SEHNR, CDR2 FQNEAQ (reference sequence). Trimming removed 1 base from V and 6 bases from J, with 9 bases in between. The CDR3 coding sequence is TGTGCCAGCAGCTTAGGGGGTTTTGCTGAAGCTTTCTTT. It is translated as CASSLGGFAEAFF. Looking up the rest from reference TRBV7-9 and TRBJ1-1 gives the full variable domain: DTGVSQNPRHKITKRGQNVTFRCDPISEHNRLYWYRQTLGQGPEFLTYFQNEAQLEKSRLLSDRFSAERPKGSFSTLEIQRTEQGDSAMYLCASSLGGFAEAFFGQGTRLTVV.

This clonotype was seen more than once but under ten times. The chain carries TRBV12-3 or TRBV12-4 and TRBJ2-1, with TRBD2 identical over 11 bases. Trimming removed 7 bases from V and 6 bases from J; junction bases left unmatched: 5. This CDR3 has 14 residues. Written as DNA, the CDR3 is TGTGCCAGCAAAAGGACTAGCGGGCTCAATGAGCAGTTCTTC. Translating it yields CASKRTSGLNEQFF.

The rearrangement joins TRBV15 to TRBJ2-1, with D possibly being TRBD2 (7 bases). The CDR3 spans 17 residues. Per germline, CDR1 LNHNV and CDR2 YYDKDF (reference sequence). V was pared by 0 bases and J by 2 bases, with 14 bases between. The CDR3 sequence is CATSREGGGSTYNEQFF. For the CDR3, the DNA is TGTGCCACCAGCAGAGAGGGGGGCGGGAGTACCTACAATGAGCAGTTCTTC.

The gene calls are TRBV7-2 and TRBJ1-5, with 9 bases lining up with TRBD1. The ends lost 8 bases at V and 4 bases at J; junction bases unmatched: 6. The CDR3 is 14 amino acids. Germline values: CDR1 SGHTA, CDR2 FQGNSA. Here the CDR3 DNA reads TGTGCCAGCGCTGGGACAGGGAGGAATCAGCCCCAGCATTTT. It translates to CASAGTGRNQPQHF.

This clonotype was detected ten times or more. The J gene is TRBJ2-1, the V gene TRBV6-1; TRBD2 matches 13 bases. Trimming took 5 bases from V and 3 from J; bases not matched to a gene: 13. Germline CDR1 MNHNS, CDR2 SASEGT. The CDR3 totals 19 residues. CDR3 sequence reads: CASSPRGLAGVGFYNEQFF. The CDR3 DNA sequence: TGTGCCAGCAGTCCACGAGGACTAGCGGGGGTGGGGTTCTACAATGAGCAGTTCTTC.

CDR3 region: CASRPLGGTGNTQYF. Here the CDR3 DNA reads TGTGCCAGCAGGCCACTAGGGGGGACTGGAAATACGCAGTATTTT. The chain has TRBV6-1 and TRBJ2-3; D is perhaps TRBD1 or TRBD2 (6 bases each). The CDR3 sequence is 15 residues long. The V gene lost 6 bases and the J gene lost 7 bases, with 20 bases spanning the gap. CDR1 is MNHNS and CDR2 is SASEGT in the germline V gene.

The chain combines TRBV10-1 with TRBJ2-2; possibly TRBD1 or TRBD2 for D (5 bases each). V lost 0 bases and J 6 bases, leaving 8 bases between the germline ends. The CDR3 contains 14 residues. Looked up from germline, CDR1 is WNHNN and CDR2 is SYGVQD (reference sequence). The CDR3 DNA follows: TGCGCCAGCAGTGAGTCGGGGACCTCCGGGGAGCTGTTTTTT. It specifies CASSESGTSGELFF.

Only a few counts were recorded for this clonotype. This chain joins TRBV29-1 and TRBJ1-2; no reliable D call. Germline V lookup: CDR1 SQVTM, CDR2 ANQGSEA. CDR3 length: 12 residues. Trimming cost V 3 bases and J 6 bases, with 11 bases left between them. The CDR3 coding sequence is TGCAGCGTTGATCTGGGGAAGCATGGCTACACCTTC. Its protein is CSVDLGKHGYTF.

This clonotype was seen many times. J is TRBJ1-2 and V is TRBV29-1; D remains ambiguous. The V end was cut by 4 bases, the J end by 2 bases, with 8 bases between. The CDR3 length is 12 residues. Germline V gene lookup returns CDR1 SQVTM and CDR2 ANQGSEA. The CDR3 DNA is TGCAGCGTTGTAGAACCGAACTATGGCTACACCTTC. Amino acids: CSVVEPNYGYTF. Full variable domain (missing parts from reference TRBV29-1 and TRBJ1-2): SAVISQKPSRDICQRGTSLTIQCQVDSQVTMMFWYRQQPGQSLTLIATANQGSEATYESGFVIDKFPISRPNLTFSTLTVSNMSPEDSSIYLCSVVEPNYGYTFGSGTRLTVV.